These T cell receptor beta chains were read from a single sample in a study of OX40 agonist ivuxolimab in advanced cancers. Using immunoSEQ multiplex PCR, the repertoire was profiled, and TCRdb retains in-frame clones only, with some absent. Altogether about 40,000 clones are present, 65% to 90% being singletons, with the ten largest covering less than 25%. The sequences come from CD4+ or CD8+ T cells sorted from blood, collected in a trial of the OX40 agonist ivuxolimab. These TCRs come from an adult with an advanced solid tumor such as melanoma, head and neck, liver or kidney cancer. CDR3s include the opening cysteine and the closing phenylalanine or tryptophan. For some rows the clone size is stated as once, few or many, or as a class when expanded; others skip it.

v_gene: TRBV5-6; j_gene: TRBJ2-1; abundance: once; CDR3aa: CASRAETDVLGFQFF
v_gene: TRBV6-1; j_gene: TRBJ1-1; abundance: -; CDR3aa: CASSWTGGTEAFF
v_gene: TRBV6-6; j_gene: TRBJ1-1; abundance: -; CDR3aa: CASDLGTGLLAEAFF
v_gene: TRBV5-6; j_gene: TRBJ1-5; abundance: -; CDR3aa: CASSSSGQGSIESQHF
v_gene: TRBV5-4; j_gene: TRBJ2-7; abundance: -; CDR3aa: CASSLRGQLAGASYEQYF
v_gene: TRBV29-1; j_gene: TRBJ2-7; abundance: -; CDR3aa: CSVEGGGPGSTYEQYF
v_gene: TRBV5-1; j_gene: TRBJ2-1; abundance: -; CDR3aa: CASTELDRGIDEQFF
v_gene: TRBV9; j_gene: TRBJ2-3; abundance: -; CDR3aa: CASSPPGPQAYTQYF
v_gene: TRBV9; j_gene: TRBJ2-7; abundance: -; CDR3aa: CASSDPQGYEQYF
v_gene: TRBV5-6; j_gene: TRBJ2-7; abundance: -; CDR3aa: CASRSASYEQYF
v_gene: TRBV10-2; j_gene: TRBJ2-4; abundance: few; CDR3aa: CASSESYGKAKNIQYF
v_gene: TRBV5-5; j_gene: TRBJ1-4; abundance: -; CDR3aa: CASSFGWAPIVGTNEKLFF
v_gene: TRBV27; j_gene: TRBJ1-2; abundance: -; CDR3aa: CASSFAGQGPNGYTF
v_gene: TRBV19; j_gene: TRBJ2-7; abundance: -; CDR3aa: CASSIEQGVSYEQYF
v_gene: TRBV5-8; j_gene: TRBJ2-7; abundance: -; CDR3aa: CASSARTGFSYEQYF
v_gene: TRBV4-1; j_gene: TRBJ2-5; abundance: -; CDR3aa: CASSHGTSGVQETQYF
v_gene: TRBV11-3; j_gene: TRBJ1-3; abundance: few; CDR3aa: CASSLRASGNTIYF
v_gene: TRBV27; j_gene: TRBJ1-4; abundance: -; CDR3aa: CASSPIAGTDNEKLFF
v_gene: TRBV10-1; j_gene: TRBJ1-5; abundance: -; CDR3aa: CASSESGQPQHF
v_gene: TRBV7-9; j_gene: TRBJ2-7; abundance: once; CDR3aa: CASSLFEGLAAPYEQYF
v_gene: TRBV5-6; j_gene: TRBJ2-1; abundance: -; CDR3aa: CASSSGLAGSYNEQFF
v_gene: TRBV15; j_gene: TRBJ2-1; abundance: -; CDR3aa: CATSDWTRARGDEQFF
v_gene: TRBV5-4; j_gene: -; abundance: -; CDR3aa: CASSGDPGSAYEQYF
v_gene: TRBV6-6; j_gene: TRBJ2-7; abundance: once; CDR3aa: CASSPPGRGYEQYF
v_gene: TRBV7-3; j_gene: TRBJ1-2; abundance: -; CDR3aa: CASSPGLPYGYTF
v_gene: TRBV5-1; j_gene: TRBJ2-3; abundance: -; CDR3aa: CASSLEPASTDTQYF
v_gene: TRBV30; j_gene: TRBJ1-1; abundance: -; CDR3aa: CAWSVRGVRTEAFF
v_gene: TRBV29-1; j_gene: TRBJ2-2; abundance: -; CDR3aa: CSGIGNTGELFF
v_gene: TRBV19; j_gene: TRBJ2-1; abundance: once; CDR3aa: CASSPLMAYNEQFF
v_gene: TRBV29-1; j_gene: TRBJ2-7; abundance: few; CDR3aa: CSVPGLGGNEQYF
v_gene: TRBV6-6; j_gene: TRBJ2-7; abundance: -; CDR3aa: CASSYGTGGFEQYF
v_gene: TRBV9; j_gene: TRBJ2-1; abundance: -; CDR3aa: CASSVEGGRNNEQFF
v_gene: TRBV9; j_gene: TRBJ2-1; abundance: few; CDR3aa: CASSVLSYGSYNEQFF
v_gene: TRBV2; j_gene: TRBJ1-1; abundance: -; CDR3aa: CASSEFAGMNTEAFF
v_gene: TRBV4-1; j_gene: TRBJ2-1; abundance: -; CDR3aa: CASSQGFGLAGGDEQFF
v_gene: TRBV7-9; j_gene: TRBJ2-7; abundance: -; CDR3aa: CASSPLPGTGSYEQYF
v_gene: TRBV18; j_gene: TRBJ2-7; abundance: -; CDR3aa: CASSPQGREQYF
v_gene: TRBV29-1; j_gene: TRBJ2-7; abundance: -; CDR3aa: CSVSGQTDEQYF
v_gene: TRBV27; j_gene: TRBJ2-1; abundance: -; CDR3aa: CASSLSRGSYNEQFF
v_gene: TRBV5-4; j_gene: TRBJ2-1; abundance: -; CDR3aa: CASSLEYDEQFF
v_gene: TRBV4-1; j_gene: TRBJ2-6; abundance: -; CDR3aa: CASSQDRSEGANVLTF
v_gene: TRBV2; j_gene: TRBJ2-5; abundance: -; CDR3aa: CASRSERRTYQETQYF
v_gene: TRBV7-9; j_gene: TRBJ2-4; abundance: -; CDR3aa: CASSSQRTGLNIQYF
v_gene: TRBV7-9; j_gene: TRBJ2-2; abundance: -; CDR3aa: CASSLSRTGVNTGELFF
v_gene: TRBV4-1; j_gene: TRBJ2-3; abundance: once; CDR3aa: CASSQVGTGTDTQYF
v_gene: TRBV4-1; j_gene: TRBJ2-5; abundance: -; CDR3aa: CASSHDSGQETQYF
v_gene: TRBV4-2; j_gene: TRBJ2-7; abundance: -; CDR3aa: CASSLSGEGDNSYEQYF
v_gene: TRBV27; j_gene: TRBJ1-1; abundance: -; CDR3aa: CASSLSGTGTIYEAFF
v_gene: TRBV13; j_gene: TRBJ1-1; abundance: -; CDR3aa: CASSLGRGLVNTEAFF
v_gene: TRBV7-6; j_gene: TRBJ2-2; abundance: -; CDR3aa: CASSLVAGVSTGELFF
v_gene: TRBV5-1; j_gene: TRBJ1-4; abundance: -; CDR3aa: CASSFTGGANEKLFF
v_gene: TRBV28; j_gene: TRBJ2-7; abundance: -; CDR3aa: CASSFPDREPDEQYF
v_gene: TRBV12-5; j_gene: TRBJ2-1; abundance: -; CDR3aa: CASGFHKESGQSYNEQFF
v_gene: TRBV4-3; j_gene: TRBJ2-2; abundance: -; CDR3aa: CASSQGQRANTGELFF
v_gene: TRBV29-1; j_gene: TRBJ2-3; abundance: -; CDR3aa: CSVDYARLTDTQYF